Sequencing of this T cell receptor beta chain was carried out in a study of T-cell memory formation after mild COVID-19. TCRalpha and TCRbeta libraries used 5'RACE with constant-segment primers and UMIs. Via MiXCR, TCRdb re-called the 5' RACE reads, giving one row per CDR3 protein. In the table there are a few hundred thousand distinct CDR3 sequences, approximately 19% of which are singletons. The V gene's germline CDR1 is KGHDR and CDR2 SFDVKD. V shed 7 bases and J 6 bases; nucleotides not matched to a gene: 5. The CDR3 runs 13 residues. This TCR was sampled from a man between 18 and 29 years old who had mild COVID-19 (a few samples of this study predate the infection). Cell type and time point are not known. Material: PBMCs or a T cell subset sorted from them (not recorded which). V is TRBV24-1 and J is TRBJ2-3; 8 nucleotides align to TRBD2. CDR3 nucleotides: TGTGCCACCAGGCGGGGGGCTGCGGATACGCAGTATTTT. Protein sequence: CATRRGAADTQYF.